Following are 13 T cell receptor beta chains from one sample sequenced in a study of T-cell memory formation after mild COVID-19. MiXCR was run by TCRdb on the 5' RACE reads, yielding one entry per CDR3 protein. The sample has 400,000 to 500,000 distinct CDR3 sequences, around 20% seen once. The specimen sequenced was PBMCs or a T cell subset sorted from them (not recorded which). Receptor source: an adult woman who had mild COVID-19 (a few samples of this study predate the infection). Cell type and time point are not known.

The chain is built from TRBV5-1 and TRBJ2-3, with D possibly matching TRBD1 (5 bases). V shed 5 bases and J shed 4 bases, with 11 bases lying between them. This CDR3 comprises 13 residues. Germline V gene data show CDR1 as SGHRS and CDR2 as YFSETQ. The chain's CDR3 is CASRGWGPDTQYF. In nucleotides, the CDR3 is TGCGCCAGCAGAGGATGGGGCCCAGATACGCAGTATTTT. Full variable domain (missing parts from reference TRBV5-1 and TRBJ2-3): KAGVTQTPRYLIKTRGQQVTLSCSPISGHRSVSWYQQTPGQGLQFLFEYFSETQRNKGNFPGRFSGRQFSNSRSEMNVSTLELGDSALYLCASRGWGPDTQYFGPGTRLTVL.

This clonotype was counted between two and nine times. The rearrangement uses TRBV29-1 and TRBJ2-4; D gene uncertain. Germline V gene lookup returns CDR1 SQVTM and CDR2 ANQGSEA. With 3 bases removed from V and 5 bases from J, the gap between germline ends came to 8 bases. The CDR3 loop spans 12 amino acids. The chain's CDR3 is CSVERSQNIQYF. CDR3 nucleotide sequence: TGCAGCGTTGAGAGGAGCCAAAACATTCAGTACTTC.

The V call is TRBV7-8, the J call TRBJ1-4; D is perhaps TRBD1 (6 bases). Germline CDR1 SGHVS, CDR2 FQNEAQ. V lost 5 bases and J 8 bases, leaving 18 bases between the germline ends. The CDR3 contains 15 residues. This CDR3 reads CASSPTTGSQEKLFF. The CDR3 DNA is TGTGCCAGCAGCCCTACTACAGGGAGTCAAGAAAAACTGTTTTTT.

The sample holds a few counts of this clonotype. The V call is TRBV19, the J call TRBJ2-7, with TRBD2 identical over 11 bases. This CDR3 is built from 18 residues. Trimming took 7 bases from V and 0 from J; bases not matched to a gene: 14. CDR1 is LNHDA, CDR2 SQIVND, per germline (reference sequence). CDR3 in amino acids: CASNSSGTSGICSYEQYF. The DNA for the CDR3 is TGTGCCAGTAACTCATCCGGGACTAGCGGTATATGCTCCTACGAGCAGTACTTC.

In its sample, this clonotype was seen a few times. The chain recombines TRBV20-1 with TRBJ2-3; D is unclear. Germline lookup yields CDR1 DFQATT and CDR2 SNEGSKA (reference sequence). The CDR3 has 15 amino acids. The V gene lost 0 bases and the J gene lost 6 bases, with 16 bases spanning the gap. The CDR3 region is CSARDRADPLDTQYF. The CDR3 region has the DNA TGCAGTGCTAGAGATCGTGCTGATCCTCTGGATACGCAGTATTTT.

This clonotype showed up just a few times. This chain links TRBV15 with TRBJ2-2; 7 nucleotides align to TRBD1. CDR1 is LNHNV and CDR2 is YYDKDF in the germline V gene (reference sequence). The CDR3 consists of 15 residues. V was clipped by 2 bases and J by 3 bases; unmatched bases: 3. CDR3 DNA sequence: TGTGCCACCAGCAGAAGGGGACAGCACACCGGGGAGCTGTTTTTT. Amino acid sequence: CATSRRGQHTGELFF.

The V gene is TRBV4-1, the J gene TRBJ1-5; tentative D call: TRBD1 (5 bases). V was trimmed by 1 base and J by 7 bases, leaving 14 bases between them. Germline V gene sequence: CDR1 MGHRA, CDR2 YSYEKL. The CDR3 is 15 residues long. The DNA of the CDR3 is TGCGCCAGCAGCCAAGGTCAGGGTGGGGGACAGCCCCAGCATTTT. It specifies CASSQGQGGGQPQHF.

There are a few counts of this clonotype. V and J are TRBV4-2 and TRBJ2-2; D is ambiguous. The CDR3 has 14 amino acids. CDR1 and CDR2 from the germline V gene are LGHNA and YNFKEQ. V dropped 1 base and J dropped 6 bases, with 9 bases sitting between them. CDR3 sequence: CASSQGRVAGELFF. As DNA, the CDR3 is TGTGCCAGCAGCCAAGGAAGAGTGGCCGGGGAGCTGTTTTTT.

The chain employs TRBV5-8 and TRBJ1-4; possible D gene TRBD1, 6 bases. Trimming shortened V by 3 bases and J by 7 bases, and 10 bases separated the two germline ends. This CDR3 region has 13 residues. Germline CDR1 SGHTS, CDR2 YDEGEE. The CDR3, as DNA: TGTGCCAGCAGCTATGACAGGTCTGAAAAACTGTTTTTT. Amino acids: CASSYDRSEKLFF.

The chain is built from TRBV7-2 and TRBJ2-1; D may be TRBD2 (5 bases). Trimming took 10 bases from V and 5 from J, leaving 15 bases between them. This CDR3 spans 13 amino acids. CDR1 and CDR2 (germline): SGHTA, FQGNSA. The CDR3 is CATGWGSHNEQFF. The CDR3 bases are TGTGCCACGGGGTGGGGATCCCACAATGAGCAGTTCTTC.

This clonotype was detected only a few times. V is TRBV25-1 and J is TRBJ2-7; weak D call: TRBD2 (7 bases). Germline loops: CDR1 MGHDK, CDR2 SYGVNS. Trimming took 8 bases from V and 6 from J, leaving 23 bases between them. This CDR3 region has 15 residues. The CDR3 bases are TGTGCCAGCCGACCTACGGGGGGCGTCTACTGCGAGCAGTACTTC. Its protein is CASRPTGGVYCEQYF.

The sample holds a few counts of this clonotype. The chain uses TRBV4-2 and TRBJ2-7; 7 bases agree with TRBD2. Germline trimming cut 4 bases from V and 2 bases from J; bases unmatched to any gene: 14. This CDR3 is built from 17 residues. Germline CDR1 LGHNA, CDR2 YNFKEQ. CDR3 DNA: TGTGCCAGCAGCCCGGGCGGCGCGGGAGTTGTCCCCTACGAGCAGTACTTC. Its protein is CASSPGGAGVVPYEQYF.

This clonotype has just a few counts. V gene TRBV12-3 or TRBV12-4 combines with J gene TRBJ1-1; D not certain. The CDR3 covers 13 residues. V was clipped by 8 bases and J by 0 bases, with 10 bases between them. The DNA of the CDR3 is TGTGCCAGCTTACCCAACTTGAACACTGAAGCTTTCTTT. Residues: CASLPNLNTEAFF.